This note documents a single TCR beta chain sequence. This clonotype was seen more than once but under ten times. It has no known antigen specificity. No base quality values were provided; no much bigger clone lies one nucleotide off. TCRdb records Illumina NovaSeq 6000 as the sequencer. TCR cDNA was synthesized by 5'RACE template switching, which introduced a universal primer site and unique molecular identifiers. Priming for cDNA synthesis came from both the TCR alpha and TCR beta constant segments. Library amplification used two PCR steps, and the second PCR step added sample barcodes and sequencing adapters. Sequencing of the libraries was done on either Illumina HiSeq 2500 (2x100 bp) or NovaSeq (2x150 bp). As for the authors' bioinformatics: MIGEC handled demultiplexing of reads and collapsing into UMI consensus sequences, while MiXCR performed V(D)J alignment. Vaccine-responding clonotypes were defined with edgeR using replicate PBMC samples, requiring FDR below 0.01 and a log2 fold change above 5 up to day 15. Each bulk clonotype received a CD4 or CD8 identity based on whether the sequenced CD4 or CD8 repertoire contained that clonotype at higher abundance. TCRdb reprocessed the public reads (quality trimming at Q25 with fastp, clone calling with MiXCR) and kept in-frame beta chains. All rows with the same CDR3 protein become a single entry with the most common DNA and genes. The V and J calls shown here were made by TCRdb, not taken from the authors' results. The sample includes some 320,000 distinct CDR3 sequences, with under 9% observed a single time. The ten biggest clones cover about 3% of the sample.

The data were obtained in a study of T cells after yellow fever vaccination (dated by TCRdb to about 2019). As for the study more broadly: The SMART-Seq v4 Ultra Low Input RNA kit was used to prepare libraries from fractions with low cell numbers. To follow T-cell clones before and after both primary and booster YFV17D yellow fever vaccination, bulk TCR alpha and beta repertoires underwent longitudinal sequencing. The cohort comprised two healthy male donors, one aged 18 to 30 and one aged 30 to 40 years. Bulk PBMC replicates and cell subsets were isolated from blood drawn at multiple timepoints before and after both primary and secondary immunization. What the work shows at the level of the full study, not this receptor alone: The study included only a couple of donors, which limits how far the findings can be generalized. Most clones expanded after primary vaccination (approximately 97% of CD4 and 88% of CD8) were re-detected after the booster, suggesting that broad memory maintenance occurred. FACS-sorted repertoires could contain abundant contaminating clonotypes from the bulk population, so computational filtering was required. A small share of clonotypes was detected in both CD4 and CD8 compartments, with the overlap likely arising from convergent recombination. The secondary T-cell response was weaker than the primary response but faster, peaking on day 5 instead of day 15.

The label giving this sample's treatment or condition can be read as: live attenuated yellow fever vaccine strain. A standard Ficoll-Paque protocol was used to isolate PBMCs from peripheral blood. CD4 and CD8 T-cell fractions were isolated with Dynabeads CD4 and CD8 positive selection kits. RNA was extracted with TriZol from bulk PBMCs, CD4 and CD8 fractions, and dextramer-positive and dextramer-negative fractions. Based on the germline V gene, the CDR1 and CDR2 sequences are KGHSH and LQKENI. There are 16 amino acids in the CDR3, from cysteine to phenylalanine inclusive. Only CDR3 DNA remains: 48 bases, in frame from the first base. At the junction V is shortened by 6 bases and J by 4 bases; bases outside the gene matches: 12.

Recombination joined TRBV18 with TRBJ2-5, with 9 bases aligning to TRBD2. The sequence derives from a man in his late teens or twenties who received the YFV17D yellow fever vaccine. The sequenced sample was CD4+ T cells sorted from PBMCs, obtained 5 days after the yellow fever booster vaccination. The CDR3 is CASSPYSSGGGETQYF. The DNA is as follows: TGTGCCAGCTCCCCGTACAGTAGCGGGGGAGGAGAGACCCAGTACTTC.